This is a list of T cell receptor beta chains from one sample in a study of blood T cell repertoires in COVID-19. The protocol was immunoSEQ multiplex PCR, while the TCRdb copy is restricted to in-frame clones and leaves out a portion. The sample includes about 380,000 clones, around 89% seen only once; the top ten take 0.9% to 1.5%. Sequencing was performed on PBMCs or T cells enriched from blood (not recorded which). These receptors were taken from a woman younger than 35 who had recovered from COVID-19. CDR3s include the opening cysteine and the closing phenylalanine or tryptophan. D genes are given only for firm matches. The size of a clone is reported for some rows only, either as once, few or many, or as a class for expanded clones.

CDR3 protein: CASSLGQPGTDTQYF
CDR3 DNA: TGTGCCAGCAGCCTGGGACAGCCAGGGACAGATACGCAGTATTTT
clone size: -
J gene: TRBJ2-3
V gene: TRBV11-3
D gene: TRBD1

CDR3 protein: CASATGEYGYTF
CDR3 DNA: TGTGCCAGCGCCACAGGAGAATATGGCTACACCTTC
clone size: -
J gene: TRBJ1-2
V gene: TRBV3-1/TRBV3-2
D gene: -

CDR3 protein: CASSESGGAYGYTF
CDR3 DNA: TGTGCCAGCAGCGAGTCGGGAGGGGCCTATGGCTACACCTTC
clone size: -
J gene: TRBJ1-2
V gene: TRBV7-8
D gene: -

CDR3 protein: CASWDSFNSPLHF
CDR3 DNA: TGTGCCAGCTGGGACAGCTTTAATTCACCCCTCCACTTT
clone size: once
J gene: TRBJ1-6
V gene: TRBV3-1/TRBV3-2
D gene: TRBD1

CDR3 protein: CASSQGEVRGMDF
CDR3 DNA: TGTGCCAGCAGCCAAGGAGAGGTGCGGGGCATGGACTTC
clone size: -
J gene: TRBJ2-7
V gene: TRBV3-1/TRBV3-2
D gene: -

CDR3 protein: CASSYGLKLFF
CDR3 DNA: TGTGCCAGCAGTTACGGGCTAAAACTGTTTTTT
clone size: -
J gene: TRBJ1-4
V gene: TRBV6-5
D gene: -

CDR3 protein: CASSYRRERGYNEQFF
CDR3 DNA: TGCGCCAGCAGCTACCGGCGCGAGCGGGGGTACAATGAGCAGTTCTTC
clone size: -
J gene: TRBJ2-1
V gene: TRBV4-1
D gene: TRBD2

CDR3 protein: CASSLLGATNEKLFF
CDR3 DNA: TGCGCCAGCAGCTTGTTGGGGGCCACTAATGAAAAACTGTTTTTT
clone size: -
J gene: TRBJ1-4
V gene: TRBV5-1
D gene: -

CDR3 protein: CASSSYRGYTF
CDR3 DNA: TGTGCCAGCAGCTCCTATCGGGGGTACACCTTC
clone size: few
J gene: TRBJ1-2
V gene: TRBV5-6
D gene: -

CDR3 protein: CASSRQGAHEKLFF
CDR3 DNA: TGTGCCAGCAGCCGACAGGGGGCGCATGAAAAACTGTTTTTT
clone size: -
J gene: TRBJ1-4
V gene: TRBV5-4
D gene: TRBD1

CDR3 protein: CASSLQTSFNF
CDR3 DNA: TGTGCCAGCAGCCTCCAAACTTCGTTCAACTTC
clone size: -
J gene: TRBJ1-2
V gene: TRBV3-1/TRBV3-2
D gene: -

CDR3 protein: CSGAGGRGEAFF
CDR3 DNA: TGCAGCGGTGCAGGGGGCAGGGGTGAAGCTTTCTTT
clone size: -
J gene: TRBJ1-1
V gene: TRBV29-1
D gene: TRBD1

CDR3 protein: CASSLYRTGLGPRTQYF
CDR3 DNA: TGTGCCAGCAGCCTATACCGTACGGGACTAGGGCCCAGGACCCAGTACTTC
clone size: -
J gene: TRBJ2-5
V gene: TRBV14
D gene: TRBD2

CDR3 protein: CAISEIGGAPYNEQFF
CDR3 DNA: TGTGCCATCAGTGAAATCGGGGGGGCCCCCTACAATGAGCAGTTCTTC
clone size: -
J gene: TRBJ2-1
V gene: TRBV10-3
D gene: TRBD2

CDR3 protein: CASSPGQGDTEAFF
CDR3 DNA: TGCGCCAGCAGCCCCGGACAGGGTGACACTGAAGCTTTCTTT
clone size: -
J gene: TRBJ1-1
V gene: TRBV23-1
D gene: TRBD1

CDR3 protein: CASSLEGRGFFGNTIYF
CDR3 DNA: TGTGCCAGCAGCTTAGAGGGCAGGGGTTTTTTTGGAAACACCATATATTTT
clone size: few
J gene: TRBJ1-3
V gene: TRBV11-2
D gene: -

CDR3 protein: CASSLGQGEAYEQYF
CDR3 DNA: TGTGCCAGCAGTTTGGGACAGGGAGAAGCCTACGAGCAGTACTTC
clone size: -
J gene: TRBJ2-7
V gene: TRBV27
D gene: TRBD1

CDR3 protein: CASSGQGAYEQYF
CDR3 DNA: TGTGCCAGCAGTGGGCAGGGGGCCTACGAGCAGTACTTC
clone size: -
J gene: TRBJ2-7
V gene: TRBV25-1
D gene: TRBD1

CDR3 protein: CASSLALFSSYNEQFF
CDR3 DNA: TGCGCCAGCAGCTTGGCCCTTTTCAGCTCCTACAATGAGCAGTTCTTC
clone size: -
J gene: TRBJ2-1
V gene: TRBV5-1
D gene: -

CDR3 protein: CASSEAMNTEAFF
CDR3 DNA: TGTGCCAGCAGTGAAGCTATGAACACTGAAGCTTTCTTT
clone size: -
J gene: TRBJ1-1
V gene: TRBV6-1
D gene: -

CDR3 protein: CATSRVVLSGRLPGDTEAFF
CDR3 DNA: TGTGCCACCAGCAGAGTGGTCCTTAGCGGGAGGCTCCCGGGGGACACTGAAGCTTTCTTT
clone size: -
J gene: TRBJ1-1
V gene: TRBV15
D gene: -

CDR3 protein: CASSAWDREDSPLHF
CDR3 DNA: TGTGCCAGCAGCGCATGGGACAGGGAGGATTCACCCCTCCACTTT
clone size: once
J gene: TRBJ1-6
V gene: TRBV9
D gene: TRBD1

CDR3 protein: CASSIEGLNTGELFF
CDR3 DNA: TGTGCCAGTAGTATAGAAGGACTCAACACCGGGGAGCTGTTTTTT
clone size: -
J gene: TRBJ2-2
V gene: TRBV19
D gene: -

CDR3 protein: CATSRDKGQGTNEKLFF
CDR3 DNA: TGTGCCACCAGCAGAGATAAGGGACAGGGGACTAATGAAAAACTGTTTTTT
clone size: -
J gene: TRBJ1-4
V gene: TRBV15
D gene: TRBD1

CDR3 protein: CASSWGTHLQEGNSPLHF
CDR3 DNA: TGTGCCAGCAGTTGGGGAACCCACCTACAGGAGGGTAATTCACCCCTCCACTTT
clone size: -
J gene: TRBJ1-6
V gene: TRBV27
D gene: -

CDR3 protein: CASSEQRLILGGGYTF
CDR3 DNA: TGTGCCAGCAGTGAACAGAGGCTCATCTTAGGGGGAGGCTACACCTTC
clone size: -
J gene: TRBJ1-2
V gene: TRBV6-1
D gene: -

CDR3 protein: CAWSVSRTGNSNQPQHF
CDR3 DNA: TGTGCCTGGAGTGTTTCCCGGACAGGAAATAGCAATCAGCCCCAGCATTTT
clone size: -
J gene: TRBJ1-5
V gene: TRBV30
D gene: TRBD1

CDR3 protein: CASSELSTAVSYGYTF
CDR3 DNA: TGTGCCAGCAGTGAACTGTCGACTGCCGTCAGCTATGGCTACACCTTC
clone size: -
J gene: TRBJ1-2
V gene: TRBV6-1
D gene: -

CDR3 protein: CASSVVVTGELFF
CDR3 DNA: TGTGCCAGCAGCGTAGTAGTGACAGGGGAGCTGTTTTTT
clone size: -
J gene: TRBJ2-2
V gene: TRBV9
D gene: -

CDR3 protein: CASSTRDSDNEKLFF
CDR3 DNA: TGTGCCAGCAGTACTAGGGACAGTGATAATGAAAAACTGTTTTTT
clone size: -
J gene: TRBJ1-4
V gene: TRBV6-5
D gene: TRBD1

CDR3 protein: CASSQAGAGGEQYF
CDR3 DNA: TGCGCCAGCAGCCAAGCCGGAGCGGGGGGCGAGCAGTACTTC
clone size: -
J gene: TRBJ2-7
V gene: TRBV4-1
D gene: TRBD2

CDR3 protein: CASEARTNTGELFF
CDR3 DNA: TGTGCCAGTGAGGCCAGGACAAACACCGGGGAGCTGTTTTTT
clone size: -
J gene: TRBJ2-2
V gene: TRBV19
D gene: -

CDR3 protein: CASSYYYSYNSPLHF
CDR3 DNA: TGTGCCAGCAGTTACTACTACTCCTATAATTCACCCCTCCACTTT
clone size: -
J gene: TRBJ1-6
V gene: TRBV6-5
D gene: -

CDR3 protein: CASSPEQDSYEQYF
CDR3 DNA: TGTGCCAGCAGCCCGGAACAGGATTCCTACGAGCAGTACTTC
clone size: -
J gene: TRBJ2-7
V gene: TRBV28
D gene: -

CDR3 protein: CASSPQVYGANVLTF
CDR3 DNA: TGTGCCAGCAGCCCCCAGGTCTATGGGGCCAACGTCCTGACTTTC
clone size: -
J gene: TRBJ2-6
V gene: TRBV7-9
D gene: -

CDR3 protein: CASSRPGTGLSHEQYF
CDR3 DNA: TGTGCCAGCAGTCGACCCGGGACAGGGCTATCCCACGAGCAGTACTTC
clone size: -
J gene: TRBJ2-7
V gene: TRBV2
D gene: TRBD1

CDR3 protein: CASSEAGTVDTEAFF
CDR3 DNA: TGTGCCAGCAGCGAGGCCGGGACAGTCGACACTGAAGCTTTCTTT
clone size: -
J gene: TRBJ1-1
V gene: TRBV9
D gene: TRBD1

CDR3 protein: CASRMTGTNEKLFF
CDR3 DNA: TGTGCCAGTAGAATGACAGGGACTAATGAAAAACTGTTTTTT
clone size: -
J gene: TRBJ1-4
V gene: TRBV19
D gene: TRBD1

CDR3 protein: CASSPGQGRNTEAFF
CDR3 DNA: TGTGCCAGCAGCCCTGGACAGGGTCGGAACACTGAAGCTTTCTTT
clone size: -
J gene: TRBJ1-1
V gene: TRBV7-3
D gene: TRBD1

CDR3 protein: CASSPSSYNEQFF
CDR3 DNA: TGTGCCAGCAGCCCGAGCTCCTACAATGAGCAGTTCTTC
clone size: -
J gene: TRBJ2-1
V gene: TRBV9
D gene: -

CDR3 protein: CASSLGTGGNQPQHF
CDR3 DNA: TGCGCCAGCAGCTTAGGGACAGGGGGAAATCAGCCCCAGCATTTT
clone size: -
J gene: TRBJ1-5
V gene: TRBV5-1
D gene: TRBD1

CDR3 protein: CATRGVDTQYF
CDR3 DNA: TGTGCCACCCGGGGGGTAGATACGCAGTATTTT
clone size: once
J gene: TRBJ2-3
V gene: TRBV6-5
D gene: TRBD2

CDR3 protein: CAWTFLDRSSYNSPLHF
CDR3 DNA: TGTGCCTGGACTTTTCTGGACAGGAGCTCCTATAATTCACCCCTCCACTTT
clone size: -
J gene: TRBJ1-6
V gene: TRBV30
D gene: TRBD1

CDR3 protein: CASSWDPGTGRKAFF
CDR3 DNA: TGTGCCAGCAGCTGGGATCCCGGGACAGGGAGGAAAGCTTTCTTT
clone size: -
J gene: TRBJ1-1
V gene: TRBV7-2
D gene: TRBD1

CDR3 protein: CASSNSDRGKSKNIQYF
CDR3 DNA: TGTGCCAGCAGCAATTCGGACAGGGGCAAATCCAAAAACATTCAGTACTTC
clone size: -
J gene: TRBJ2-4
V gene: TRBV21-1
D gene: -

CDR3 protein: CASGVLAGAEQFF
CDR3 DNA: TGTGCCAGCGGGGTACTAGCGGGAGCTGAGCAGTTCTTC
clone size: -
J gene: TRBJ2-1
V gene: TRBV6-5
D gene: TRBD2

CDR3 protein: CASSFHGVNEKLFF
CDR3 DNA: TGTGCCAGCAGCTTCCACGGAGTTAATGAAAAACTGTTTTTT
clone size: -
J gene: TRBJ1-4
V gene: TRBV7-2
D gene: -

CDR3 protein: CASSQRDRNEKLFF
CDR3 DNA: TGTGCCAGCTCACAACGGGACAGAAATGAAAAACTGTTTTTT
clone size: -
J gene: TRBJ1-4
V gene: TRBV18
D gene: TRBD1